These 2 T cell receptor beta chains were all obtained from the same sample, sequenced in a study of T cells after yellow fever vaccination. TCRdb analysed the 5' RACE reads with MiXCR anew, one entry per CDR3 protein. Of around 160,000 distinct CDR3 sequences listed, 6% to 7.5% were seen once; the top ten hold under 3%. Sequences were derived from CD4+ T cells sorted from PBMCs, sampled about 5 days after the first yellow fever vaccination. These receptors came from a man younger than 35 who received the YFV17D yellow fever vaccine.

This clonotype has ten or more counts. The chain employs TRBV20-1 and TRBJ1-1, with TRBD1 as a possible D gene (5 bases). Germline V gene lookup returns CDR1 DFQATT and CDR2 SNEGSKA (reference sequence). This CDR3 is 18 amino acids long. V was cut by 6 bases and J by 3 bases, with 29 bases left in between. Here the CDR3 DNA reads TGCAGTGCCAGGTCGAAGCGGGGCGCGTTTAAGACGGACACTGAAGCTTTCTTT. Residues: CSARSKRGAFKTDTEAFF.

The sample holds many counts of this clonotype. The rearrangement joins TRBV29-1 to TRBJ2-1, with TRBD2 as a possible D gene (7 bases). This CDR3 has 15 residues. The ends were cut back, 6 bases at V and 0 bases at J, with 15 bases in the middle. Looked up from germline, CDR1 is SQVTM and CDR2 is ANQGSEA. The CDR3 nucleotides are TGCAGCGTGACGGGGGGCCTCAGCTCCTACAATGAGCAGTTCTTC. This sequence encodes CSVTGGLSSYNEQFF.